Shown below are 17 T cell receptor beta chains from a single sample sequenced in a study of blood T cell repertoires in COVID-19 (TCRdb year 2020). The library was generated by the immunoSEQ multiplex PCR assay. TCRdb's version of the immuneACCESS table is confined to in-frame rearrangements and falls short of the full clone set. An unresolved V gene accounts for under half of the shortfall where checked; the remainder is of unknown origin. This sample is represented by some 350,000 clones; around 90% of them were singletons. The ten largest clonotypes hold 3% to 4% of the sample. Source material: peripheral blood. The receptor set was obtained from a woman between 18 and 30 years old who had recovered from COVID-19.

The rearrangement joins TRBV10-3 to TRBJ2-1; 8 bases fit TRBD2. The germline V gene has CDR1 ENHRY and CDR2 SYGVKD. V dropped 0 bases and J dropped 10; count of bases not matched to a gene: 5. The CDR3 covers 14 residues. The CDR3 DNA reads TGTGCCATCAGTGAGTCTGCTAGCGGGTTAGAGCAGTTCTTC. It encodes CAISESASGLEQFF.

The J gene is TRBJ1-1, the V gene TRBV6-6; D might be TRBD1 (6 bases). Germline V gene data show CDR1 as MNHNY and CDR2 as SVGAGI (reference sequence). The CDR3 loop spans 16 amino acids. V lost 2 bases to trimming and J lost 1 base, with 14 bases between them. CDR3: CASSYRAGTRNTEAFF. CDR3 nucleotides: TGTGCCAGCAGTTACCGAGCCGGGACACGGAACACTGAAGCTTTCTTT.

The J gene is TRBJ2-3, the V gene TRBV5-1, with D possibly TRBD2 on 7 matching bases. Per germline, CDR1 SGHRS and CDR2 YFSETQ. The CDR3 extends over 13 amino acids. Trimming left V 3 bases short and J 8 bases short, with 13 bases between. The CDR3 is CASSSYREGTQYF. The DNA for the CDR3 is TGCGCCAGCAGCTCTTACAGGGAGGGTACGCAGTATTTT.

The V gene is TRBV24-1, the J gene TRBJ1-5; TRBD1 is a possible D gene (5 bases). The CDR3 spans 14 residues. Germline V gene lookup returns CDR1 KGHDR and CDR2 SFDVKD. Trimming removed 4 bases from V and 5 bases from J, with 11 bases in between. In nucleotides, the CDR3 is TGTGCCACCAGTGAATCCCGACAGTATCAGCCCCAGCATTTT. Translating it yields CATSESRQYQPQHF.

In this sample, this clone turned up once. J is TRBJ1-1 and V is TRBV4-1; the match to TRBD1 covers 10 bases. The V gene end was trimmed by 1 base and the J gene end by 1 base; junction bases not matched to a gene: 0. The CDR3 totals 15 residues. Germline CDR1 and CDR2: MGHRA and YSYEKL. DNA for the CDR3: TGCGCCAGCAGCCAAGGGGACAGGGGGAACACTGAAGCTTTCTTT. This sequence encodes CASSQGDRGNTEAFF.

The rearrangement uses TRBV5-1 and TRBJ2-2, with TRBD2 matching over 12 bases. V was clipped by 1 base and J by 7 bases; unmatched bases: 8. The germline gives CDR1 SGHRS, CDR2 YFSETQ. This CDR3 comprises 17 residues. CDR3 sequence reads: CASSLKTSGRGDGELFF. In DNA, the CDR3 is TGCGCCAGCAGCTTGAAGACTAGCGGGAGAGGTGACGGGGAGCTGTTTTTT.

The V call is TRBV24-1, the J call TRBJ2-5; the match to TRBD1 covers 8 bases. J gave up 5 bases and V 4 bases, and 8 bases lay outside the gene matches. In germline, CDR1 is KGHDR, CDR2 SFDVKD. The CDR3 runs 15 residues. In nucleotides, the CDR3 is TGTGCCACCAGTGAACTTGGACAGGGTTTGGAGACCCAGTACTTC. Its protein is CATSELGQGLETQYF.

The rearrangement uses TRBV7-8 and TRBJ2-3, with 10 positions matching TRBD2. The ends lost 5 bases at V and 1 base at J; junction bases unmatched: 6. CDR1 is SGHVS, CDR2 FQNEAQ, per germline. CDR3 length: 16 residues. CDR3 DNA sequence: TGTGCCAGCAGCCAGTACGGGACTAGCGGCACAGATACGCAGTATTTT. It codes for CASSQYGTSGTDTQYF. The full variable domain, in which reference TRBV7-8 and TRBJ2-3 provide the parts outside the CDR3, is GAGVSQSPRYKVAKRGQDVALRCDPISGHVSLFWYQQALGQGPEFLTYFQNEAQLDKSGLPSDRFFAERPEGSVSTLKIQRTQQEDSAVYLCASSQYGTSGTDTQYFGPGTRLTVL.

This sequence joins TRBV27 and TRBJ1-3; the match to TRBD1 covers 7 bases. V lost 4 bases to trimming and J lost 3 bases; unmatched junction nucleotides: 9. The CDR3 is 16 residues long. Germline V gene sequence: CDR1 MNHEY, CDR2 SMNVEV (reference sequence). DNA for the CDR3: TGTGCCAGCAGTTCCCAGGGGACAGAACTTGGAAACACCATATATTTT. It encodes CASSSQGTELGNTIYF.

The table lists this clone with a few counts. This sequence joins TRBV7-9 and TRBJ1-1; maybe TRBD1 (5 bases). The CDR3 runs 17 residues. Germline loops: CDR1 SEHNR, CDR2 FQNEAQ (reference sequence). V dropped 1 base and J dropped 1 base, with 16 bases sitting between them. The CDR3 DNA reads TGTGCCAGCAGCTTAGTCACAGGAATAAGGGGGAACACTGAAGCTTTCTTT. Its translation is CASSLVTGIRGNTEAFF.

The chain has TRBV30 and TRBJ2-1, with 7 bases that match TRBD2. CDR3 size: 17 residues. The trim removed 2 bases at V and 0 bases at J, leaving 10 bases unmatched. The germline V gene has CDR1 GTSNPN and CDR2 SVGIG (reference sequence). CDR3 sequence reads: CAWSLSSGLSSYNEQFF. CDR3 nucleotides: TGTGCCTGGAGTTTATCTAGCGGATTAAGCTCCTACAATGAGCAGTTCTTC.

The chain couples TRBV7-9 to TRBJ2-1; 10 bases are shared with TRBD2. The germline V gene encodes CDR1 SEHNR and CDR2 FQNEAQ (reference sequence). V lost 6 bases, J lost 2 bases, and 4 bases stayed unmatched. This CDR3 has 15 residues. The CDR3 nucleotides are TGTGCCAGCAGATCTACTAGCGGGGCCTACAATGAGCAGTTCTTC. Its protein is CASRSTSGAYNEQFF.

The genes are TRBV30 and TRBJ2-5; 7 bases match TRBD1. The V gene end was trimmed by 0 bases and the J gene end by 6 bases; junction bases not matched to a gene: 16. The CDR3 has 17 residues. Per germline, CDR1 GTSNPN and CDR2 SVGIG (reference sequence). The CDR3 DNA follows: TGTGCCTGGAGTGTACTTTTCCCCCGGCGACAGGGACAGACCCAGTACTTC. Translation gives CAWSVLFPRRQGQTQYF.

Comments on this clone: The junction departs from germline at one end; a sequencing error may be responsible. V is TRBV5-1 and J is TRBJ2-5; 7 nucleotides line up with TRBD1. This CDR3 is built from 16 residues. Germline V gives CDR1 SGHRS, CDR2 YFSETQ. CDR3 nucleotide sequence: TGCGCCAGCACCTTGTTCGGGACAGCGATCCAAGAGACCCAGTACTTC. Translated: CASTLFGTAIQETQYF.

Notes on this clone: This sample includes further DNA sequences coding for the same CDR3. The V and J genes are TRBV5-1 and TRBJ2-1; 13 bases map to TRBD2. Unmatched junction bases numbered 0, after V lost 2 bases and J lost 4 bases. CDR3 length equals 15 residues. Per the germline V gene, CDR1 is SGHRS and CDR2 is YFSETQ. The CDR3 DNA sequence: TGCGCCAGCAGCTTACTAGCGGGAGGGTACAATGAGCAGTTCTTC. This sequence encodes CASSLLAGGYNEQFF.

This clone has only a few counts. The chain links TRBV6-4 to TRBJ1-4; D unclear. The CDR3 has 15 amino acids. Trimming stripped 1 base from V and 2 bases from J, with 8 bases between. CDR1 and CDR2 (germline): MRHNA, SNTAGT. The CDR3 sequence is CASSDLAGTNEKLFF. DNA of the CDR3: TGTGCCAGCAGTGACTTGGCCGGGACTAATGAAAAACTGTTTTTT.

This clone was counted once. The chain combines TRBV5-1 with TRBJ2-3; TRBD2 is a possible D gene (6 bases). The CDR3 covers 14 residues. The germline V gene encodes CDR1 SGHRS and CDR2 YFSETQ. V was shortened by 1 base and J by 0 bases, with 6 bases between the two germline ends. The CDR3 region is CASSLSGSTDTQYF. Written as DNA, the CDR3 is TGCGCCAGCAGCTTGAGCGGGAGCACAGATACGCAGTATTTT.